This TCR beta chain is from a study of T cell responses to AZD1222 COVID-19 vaccine. Whole-study context: Investigators merged groups given second doses at roughly 4 or roughly 12 weeks.

The germline V gene encodes CDR1 SEHNR and CDR2 FQNEAQ (reference sequence). The CDR3 is made up of 12 amino acids. Trimming took 1 base from V and 5 from J, leaving 5 bases between them. Findings and limits, study-wide: Two AZD1222 administrations were followed by greater Spike-specific TCR breadth and depth. Baseline testing showed seropositivity in only six AZD1222 recipients. Nearly half of spike-specific TCRs reportedly target variant regions that are unmutated in the B.1.351 and B.1.1.7 variants.

A note on this clone: Its matching antigen is unknown.

The repertoire was sequenced with immunoSEQ multiplex PCR; TCRdb's copy has only in-frame clones and lacks some. The sample holds approximately 46,000 clones, approximately 80% seen once. The genes are TRBV7-9 and TRBJ1-2; no clear D gene. The starting material was peripheral blood, obtained on day 0 of AZD1222 vaccination. The clonotype originates from an adult in good health. The CDR3 sequence: CASSLEGYGYTF. DNA of the CDR3: TGTGCCAGCAGCTTAGAAGGGTATGGCTACACCTTC.